This TCR beta chain stems from a study of blood T cell repertoires in COVID-19. About the study: Samples of COVID-19 (acute and convalescent) were obtained from the United States, Italy and Spain. T cells, B-cell-depleted T cells, or PBMCs supplied cDNA or gDNA.

Trimming shortened V by 8 bases and J by 2 bases, and 9 bases separated the two germline ends. Germline V lookup: CDR1 SNHLY, CDR2 FYNNEI. CDR3 length equals 12 residues. How the authors handled the data: It was from reference gene primer amplification that nucleated cell counts were estimated. The assay was immunoSEQ multiplex PCR, and TCRdb's table has in-frame clones only and misses some. The V and J calls and clone size come from that table; D and trimming were worked out from the DNA. The sample consists of a few hundred thousand clones, more than 70% of them appearing once. The source material was peripheral blood. This TCR derives from a woman aged 50 to 60 with acute or convalescent COVID-19. The genes are TRBV2 and TRBJ2-5; weak D call: TRBD2 (6 bases). The CDR3 DNA reads TGTGCCAGCGGGGAGGTGCAAGAGACCCAGTACTTC. The encoded protein is CASGEVQETQYF.